This T cell receptor beta chain was captured by sequencing in a study of T-cell reconstitution after alpha-beta-depleted transplantation in children. The TCRbeta library incorporated unique molecular identifiers. TCRdb itself ran the PCR reads through MiXCR, one entry per CDR3 protein. Among approximately 350,000 distinct CDR3 sequences listed, around 10% were seen once. The CDR3 length is 14 residues. Germline loops: CDR1 SGHAT, CDR2 FQNNGV. This clonotype showed up just a few times. A much more abundant neighbour one base away suggests this may be a read error. Sample: PBMCs from the stem cell graft donor, taken from the stem cell graft. V is TRBV11-2 and J is TRBJ2-4; D unresolved. This TCR was sampled from a human donor who donated a stem cell graft to a child with acute lymphoblastic leukemia. For the CDR3, the DNA is TGTGCCAGCAGCGACGGAGAGGCCAAAAACAGTCAGTACTTC. The encoded protein is CASSDGEAKNSQYF.